Many counts were recorded for the clone carrying this TCR beta chain. MiXCR was run by TCRdb on the 5' RACE reads, yielding one entry per CDR3 protein. This table holds 5,800 or so distinct CDR3 sequences, just over 30% found once. The V and J ends lost 2 bases and 7 bases, in that order; junction bases with no gene match: 6. Germline CDR1 and CDR2: MNHEY and SVGAGI. This CDR3 is built from 15 residues. This sequence joins TRBV6-5 and TRBJ2-1; the match to TRBD2 covers 9 bases. This sequence originates from a female donor with breast cancer. Material: memory CD4+ T cells sorted from a lymph node. The subset denotes: memory CD4+ T cells, CD4+CD45RO+CD25-. The CDR3 region has the DNA TGTGCCAGCAGTTACCGTAGCGGGAGCACGAATGAGCAGTTCTTC. As protein: CASSYRSGSTNEQFF.